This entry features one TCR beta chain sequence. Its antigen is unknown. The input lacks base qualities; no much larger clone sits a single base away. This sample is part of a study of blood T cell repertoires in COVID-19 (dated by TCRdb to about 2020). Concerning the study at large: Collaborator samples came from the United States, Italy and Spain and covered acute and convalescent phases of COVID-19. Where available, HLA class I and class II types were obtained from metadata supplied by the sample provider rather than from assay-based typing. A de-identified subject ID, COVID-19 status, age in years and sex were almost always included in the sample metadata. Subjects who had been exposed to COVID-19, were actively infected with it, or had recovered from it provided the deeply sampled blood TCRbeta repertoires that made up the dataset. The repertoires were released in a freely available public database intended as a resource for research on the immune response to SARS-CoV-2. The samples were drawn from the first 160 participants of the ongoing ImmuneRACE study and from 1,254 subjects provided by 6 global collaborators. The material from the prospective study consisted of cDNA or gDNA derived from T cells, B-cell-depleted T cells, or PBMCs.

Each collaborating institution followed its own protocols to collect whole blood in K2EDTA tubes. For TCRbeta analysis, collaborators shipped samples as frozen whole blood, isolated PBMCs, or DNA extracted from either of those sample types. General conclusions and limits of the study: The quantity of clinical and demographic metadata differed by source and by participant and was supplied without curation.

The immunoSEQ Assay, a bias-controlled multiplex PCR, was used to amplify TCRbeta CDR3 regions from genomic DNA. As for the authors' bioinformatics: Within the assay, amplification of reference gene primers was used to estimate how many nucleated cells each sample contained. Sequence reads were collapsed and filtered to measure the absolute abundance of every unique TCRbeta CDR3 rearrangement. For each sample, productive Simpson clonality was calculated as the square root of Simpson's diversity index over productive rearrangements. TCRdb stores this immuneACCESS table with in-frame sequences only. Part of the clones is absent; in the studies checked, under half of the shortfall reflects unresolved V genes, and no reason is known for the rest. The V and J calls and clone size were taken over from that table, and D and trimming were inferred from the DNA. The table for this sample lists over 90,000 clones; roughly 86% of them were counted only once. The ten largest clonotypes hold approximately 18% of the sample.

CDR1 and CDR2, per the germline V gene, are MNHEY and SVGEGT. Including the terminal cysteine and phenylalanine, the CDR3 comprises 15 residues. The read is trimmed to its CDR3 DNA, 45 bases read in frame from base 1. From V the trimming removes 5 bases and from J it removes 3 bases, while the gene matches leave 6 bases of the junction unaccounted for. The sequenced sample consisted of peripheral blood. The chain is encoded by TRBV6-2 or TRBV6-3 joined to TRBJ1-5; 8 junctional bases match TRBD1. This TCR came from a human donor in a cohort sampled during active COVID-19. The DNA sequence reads TGTGCCAGCAGTGCCACGGACAGGGCCAATCAGCCCCAGCATTTT. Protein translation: CASSATDRANQPQHF.